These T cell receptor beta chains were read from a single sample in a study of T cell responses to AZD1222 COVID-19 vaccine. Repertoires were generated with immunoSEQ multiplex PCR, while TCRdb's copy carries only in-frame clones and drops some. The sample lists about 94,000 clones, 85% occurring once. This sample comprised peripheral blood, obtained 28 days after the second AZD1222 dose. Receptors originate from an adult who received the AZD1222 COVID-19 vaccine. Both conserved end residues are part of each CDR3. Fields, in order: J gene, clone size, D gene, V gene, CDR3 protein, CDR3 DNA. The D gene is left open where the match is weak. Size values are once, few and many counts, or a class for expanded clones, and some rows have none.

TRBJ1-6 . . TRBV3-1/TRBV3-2 CASSLGGSGWANSPLHF TGTGCCAGCAGTCTAGGTGGATCAGGTTGGGCAAATTCACCCCTCCACTTT
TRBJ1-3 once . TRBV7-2 CASSLGPGAQTSGNTIYF TGTGCCAGCAGCTTAGGACCAGGGGCTCAAACCTCTGGAAACACCATATATTTT
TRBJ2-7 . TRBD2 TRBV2 CASKRGTSYEQYF TGTGCCAGCAAAAGGGGGACTAGTTACGAGCAGTACTTC
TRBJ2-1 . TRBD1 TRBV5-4 CASSLAGQGLNEQFF TGTGCCAGCAGCTTGGCGGGACAGGGACTCAATGAGCAGTTCTTC
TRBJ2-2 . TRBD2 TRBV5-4 CASSVGLAGGDGELFF TGTGCCAGCAGCGTGGGGCTAGCGGGGGGTGACGGGGAGCTGTTTTTT
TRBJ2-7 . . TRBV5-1 CASSLEILAYHSYEQYF TGCGCCAGCAGCTTGGAAATTCTAGCGTATCACTCCTACGAGCAGTACTTC
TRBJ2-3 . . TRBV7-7 CASSPSASAEADTQYF TGTGCTAGCAGCCCTTCAGCTAGCGCAGAGGCCGATACGCAGTATTTT
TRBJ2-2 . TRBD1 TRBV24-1 CATSDRTGGHTGELFF TGTGCCACCAGTGATCGGACAGGGGGCCACACCGGGGAGCTGTTTTTT
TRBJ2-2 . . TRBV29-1 CSAGLRLGTGELFF TGCAGCGCAGGCTTAAGACTGGGCACCGGGGAGCTGTTTTTT
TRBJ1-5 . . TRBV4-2 CASSHLLPRGAQPQHF TGTGCCAGCAGCCACCTCCTCCCCAGGGGAGCTCAGCCCCAGCATTTT
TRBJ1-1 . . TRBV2 CASSEAAGNTEAFF TGTGCCAGCAGTGAAGCGGCCGGGAACACTGAAGCTTTCTTT
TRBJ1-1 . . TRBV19 CASLPRDLETEAFF TGTGCCAGTTTACCACGGGATCTTGAGACTGAAGCTTTCTTT
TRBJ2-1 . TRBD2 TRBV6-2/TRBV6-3 CASSYSLADVRNEQFF TGTGCCAGCAGTTACTCACTAGCGGACGTACGAAATGAGCAGTTCTTC
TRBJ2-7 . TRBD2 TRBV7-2 CASRLELAAAYEQYF TGTGCCAGCAGATTAGAACTAGCGGCTGCCTACGAGCAGTACTTC
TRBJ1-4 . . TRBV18 CASSPMIATNEKLFF TGTGCCAGCTCACCAATGATTGCAACTAATGAAAAACTGTTTTTT
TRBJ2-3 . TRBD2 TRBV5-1 CASSQTSGGRDTQYF TGCGCCAGCAGCCAGACTAGCGGGGGACGTGATACGCAGTATTTT
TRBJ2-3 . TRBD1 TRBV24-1 CATSNRGLADTQYF TGTGCCACGAGCAACAGGGGGCTGGCGGATACGCAGTATTTT
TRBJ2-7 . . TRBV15 CATSRDLGLYEQYF TGTGCCACCAGCAGAGATTTAGGGCTCTACGAGCAGTACTTC
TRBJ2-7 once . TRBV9 CASSVGVDPYEQYF TGTGCCAGCAGCGTAGGGGTGGACCCTTACGAGCAGTACTTC
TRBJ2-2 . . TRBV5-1 CASRITGKQNTGELFF TGCGCCAGCAGAATCACAGGGAAGCAGAACACCGGGGAGCTGTTTTTT
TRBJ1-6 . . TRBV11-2 CASSFGQTSNSPLHF TGTGCCAGCAGCTTCGGACAGACTTCTAATTCACCCCTCCACTTT
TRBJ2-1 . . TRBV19 CASSSQGGTYNEQFF TGTGCCAGTAGTTCCCAGGGGGGGACCTACAATGAGCAGTTCTTC
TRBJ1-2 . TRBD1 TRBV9 CASSVGQGALGYTF TGTGCCAGCAGCGTAGGGCAGGGGGCGCTTGGCTACACCTTC
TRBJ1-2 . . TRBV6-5 CASTSNGQSNYGYTF TGTGCCAGCACCTCAAACGGGCAGTCTAACTATGGCTACACCTTC
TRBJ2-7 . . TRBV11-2 CASSQTRPPYEQYF TGTGCCAGCAGCCAAACTAGGCCTCCCTACGAGCAGTACTTC
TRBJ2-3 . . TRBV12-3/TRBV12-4 CASSSSSTDTQYF TGTGCCAGCAGTTCCAGTAGCACAGATACGCAGTATTTT
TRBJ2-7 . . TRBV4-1 CASSQVTGSYEQYF TGCGCCAGCAGCCAAGTTACCGGGAGCTACGAGCAGTACTTC
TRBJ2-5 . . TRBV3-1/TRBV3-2 CASSQETLVSWTQYF TGTGCCAGCAGCCAAGAGACCCTTGTATCCTGGACCCAGTACTTC
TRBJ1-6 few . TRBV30 CAWSVGDFNSPLHF TGTGCCTGGAGTGTAGGGGACTTTAATTCACCCCTCCACTTT
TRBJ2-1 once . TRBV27 CASSLGQPSNEQFF TGTGCCAGCAGTTTAGGACAGCCTAGCAATGAGCAGTTCTTC
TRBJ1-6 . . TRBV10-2 CASSEGDYNSPLHF TGCGCCAGCAGTGAGGGCGATTATAATTCACCCCTCCACTTT
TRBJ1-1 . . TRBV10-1 CASSGTGGMAFF TGCGCCAGCAGTGGGACGGGAGGGATGGCTTTCTTT
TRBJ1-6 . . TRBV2 CASTLDRSSYNSPLHF TGTGCCAGCACGCTCGACAGGAGCTCCTATAATTCACCCCTCCACTTT
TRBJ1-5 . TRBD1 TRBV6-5 CASRRDRENDQPQHF TGTGCCAGCAGGCGGGACAGGGAGAATGATCAGCCCCAGCATTTT
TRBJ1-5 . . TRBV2 CASSASGGGANQPQHF TGTGCCAGCAGTGCGAGCGGGGGAGGGGCCAATCAGCCCCAGCATTTT
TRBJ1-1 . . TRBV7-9 CASSLGGVPEAFF TGTGCCAGCAGCTTAGGAGGGGTTCCTGAAGCTTTCTTT
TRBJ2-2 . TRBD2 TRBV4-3 CASSQEGVGLGTGELFF TGCGCCAGCAGCCAAGAGGGGGTCGGACTAGGGACCGGGGAGCTGTTTTTT
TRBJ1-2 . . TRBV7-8 CASSLVGTVDVYGYTF TGTGCCAGCAGCTTAGTAGGGACGGTTGACGTCTATGGCTACACCTTC
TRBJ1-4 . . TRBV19 CASRQRRHRGDGAEPNEKLFF TGTGCCAGTAGGCAACGAAGACACCGAGGGGACGGGGCCGAACCTAATGAAAAACTGTTTTTT
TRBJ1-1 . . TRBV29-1 CSVEDRLGYGVANTEAFF TGCAGCGTTGAAGATCGGCTTGGATATGGGGTCGCTAACACTGAAGCTTTCTTT
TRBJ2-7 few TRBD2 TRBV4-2 CASSQESSGTPNEQYF TGTGCCAGCAGCCAAGAGAGTAGCGGGACCCCCAACGAGCAGTACTTC
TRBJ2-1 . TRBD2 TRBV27 CASSSPPLAGALNEQFF TGTGCCAGCAGTTCTCCCCCACTAGCGGGAGCTCTAAATGAGCAGTTCTTC
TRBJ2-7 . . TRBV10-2 CASRPDYGAEQYF TGCGCCAGCAGACCAGATTACGGGGCCGAGCAGTACTTC
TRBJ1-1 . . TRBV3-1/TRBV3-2 CASSQELRQTEAFF TGTGCCAGCAGCCAAGAATTAAGACAGACTGAAGCTTTCTTT
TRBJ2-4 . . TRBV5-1 CASSLGGRGAGDIQYF TGCGCCAGCAGCTTGGGGGGGCGAGGGGCCGGGGACATTCAGTACTTC
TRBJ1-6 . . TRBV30 CAWGRGDSPLHF TGTGCCTGGGGGCGAGGAGATTCACCCCTCCACTTT
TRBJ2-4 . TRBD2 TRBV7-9 CASSLTSGRGNIQYF TGTGCCAGCAGCCTCACTAGCGGGAGAGGGAACATTCAGTACTTC
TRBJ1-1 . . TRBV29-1 CSVLEGTEAFF TGCAGCGTTTTAGAGGGCACTGAAGCTTTCTTT
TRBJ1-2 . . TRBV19 CASSPWELYGYTF TGTGCCAGTAGTCCATGGGAACTCTATGGCTACACCTTC
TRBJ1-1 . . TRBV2 CASMGGQQGWVVEAFF TGTGCCAGCATGGGTGGGCAGCAGGGATGGGTAGTTGAAGCTTTCTTT
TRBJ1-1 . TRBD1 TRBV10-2 CASRTGGMTTEAFF TGCGCCAGCAGAACAGGGGGAATGACGACTGAAGCTTTCTTT
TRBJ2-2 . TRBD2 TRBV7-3 CASGGASGPREGGELFF TGTGCCAGTGGAGGGGCTAGCGGACCCCGTGAGGGCGGGGAGCTGTTTTTT
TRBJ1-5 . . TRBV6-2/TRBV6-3 CASSQFRDTAQHF TGTGCCAGCAGTCAATTCCGGGACACCGCCCAGCATTTT